This T cell receptor (beta chain) came from a study of OX40 agonist ivuxolimab in advanced cancers. Measured with immunoSEQ multiplex PCR; TCRdb has only the in-frame clones, and not every one. The table includes some 10,000 clones, around 78% detected once. The ends were cut back, 1 base at V and 3 bases at J, with 11 bases in the middle. The CDR3 is made up of 14 amino acids. Germline loops: CDR1 SGHKS, CDR2 YYEKEE (reference sequence). This material consisted of CD4+ or CD8+ T cells sorted from blood, taken in a trial of the OX40 agonist ivuxolimab. The rearrangement joins TRBV5-5 to TRBJ2-7; no firm D call. The sequence was collected from an adult with an advanced solid tumor such as melanoma, head and neck, liver or kidney cancer. This CDR3 is CASSLIGINYEQYF. The CDR3 coding sequence is TGTGCCAGCAGCTTGATCGGTATCAACTACGAGCAGTACTTC.